The 13 T cell receptor beta chains listed next were all sequenced from one sample in a study of blood T cells in healthy people across ages (dated by TCRdb to the mid-2010s). Library preparation employed 5' RACE. Sequencing took place on an Illumina HiSeq 2500. A second PCR of roughly 7 to 12 cycles was run with a J-beta primer mix and a sample-barcoded 5' primer. Using fastp trimming at Q25 and MiXCR clonotype assembly, TCRdb reanalyzed the public sequencing data and kept in-frame beta chains. Rows with one shared CDR3 protein collapse into an entry with the most common genes and DNA. The sample records about 780,000 distinct CDR3 sequences, about 45% of which are singletons. The top ten clones comprise over 15% of the sample. The sequencing sample was made of blood. The source of these receptors is a man aged 80 or over in good health.

The sample holds a few counts of this clonotype. The chain recombines TRBV7-2 with TRBJ1-5, with TRBD1 matching 10 bases. Unmatched junction bases numbered 7, after V lost 4 bases and J lost 1 base. Per the germline V gene, CDR1 is SGHTA and CDR2 is FQGNSA. The CDR3 contains 17 residues. The CDR3 DNA reads as TGTGCCAGCAGCTCGACAGGGGGCGGCTGGAGCAATCAGCCCCAGCATTTT. It encodes CASSSTGGGWSNQPQHF.

Of note for this clonotype: Since a much larger clone is just one base distant, this may be a read error. The chain links TRBV10-3 to TRBJ2-3, with D maybe TRBD2 (7 bases). Germline CDR1 is ENHRY and CDR2 is SYGVKD. The V end lost 4 bases, the J end lost 3 bases, and 20 bases lay between the germline ends. The CDR3 totals 17 residues. DNA of the CDR3: TGTGCCATCAGTGGACCAAGGGGGGCTAGCGGTACAGATACGCAGTATTTT. This gives the protein CAISGPRGASGTDTQYF.

This clonotype has more than one count but fewer than ten. This sequence joins TRBV2 and TRBJ2-3; a weak D match, TRBD1 (5 bases). The CDR3 length is 15 residues. Looked up from germline, CDR1 is SNHLY and CDR2 is FYNNEI. Trimming took off 5 bases at V and 0 bases at J, with 12 bases between the two ends. CDR3 nucleotides: TGTGCCAGCAGTCTTCAGGGATCTAGCACAGATACGCAGTATTTT. This gives the protein CASSLQGSSTDTQYF.

The V call is TRBV5-1, the J call TRBJ2-7, with D perhaps matching TRBD2 (6 bases). CDR3 length equals 13 residues. The V end was cut by 7 bases, the J end by 3 bases, with 14 bases between. Germline V gives CDR1 SGHRS, CDR2 YFSETQ. CDR3 in DNA: TGCGCCAGCGCCCTCGGCGGGAACTACGAGCAGTACTTC. Amino acids: CASALGGNYEQYF.

The J gene is TRBJ2-4, the V gene TRBV7-2, with D unclear. TRBJ2-7 explains the end of the DNA better; the J call may be wrong. Germline CDR1 is SGHTA and CDR2 is FQGNSA. The CDR3 loop spans 13 amino acids. Here the CDR3 reads CASSLDAYYEQYF. CDR3 DNA sequence: TGTGCCAGCAGCTTAGACGCGTACTACGAGCAGTACTTC.

This clonotype was seen more than once but under ten times. The chain carries TRBV7-2 and TRBJ2-3; TRBD1 matches at 7 bases. V shed 6 bases, J shed 5 bases, and the junction held 11 bases outside the gene matches. The germline V gene has CDR1 SGHTA and CDR2 FQGNSA. The CDR3 covers 15 residues. CDR3 DNA sequence: TGTGCCAGCAGTACAACTACAGGGGTAGGAGATACGCAGTATTTT. It codes for CASSTTTGVGDTQYF. Full variable domain (outside the CDR3, taken from reference TRBV7-2 and TRBJ2-3): GAGVSQSPSNKVTEKGKDVELRCDPISGHTALYWYRQSLGQGLEFLIYFQGNSAPDKSGLPSDRFSAERTGGSVSTLTIQRTQQEDSAVYLCASSTTTGVGDTQYFGPGTRLTVL.

J is TRBJ2-3 and V is TRBV5-6, with D tentatively TRBD1 (6 bases). This CDR3 is built from 16 residues. Germline CDR1 is SGHDT and CDR2 is YYEEEE. V dropped 3 bases and J dropped 1 base, with 15 bases sitting between them. Here the CDR3 DNA reads TGTGCCAGCAGCTGGGCACCGGACAGACGCACAGATACGCAGTATTTT. Translation gives CASSWAPDRRTDTQYF.

The chain recombines TRBV7-2 with TRBJ2-5, with 12 bases fitting TRBD2. The CDR3 runs to 16 residues. J was trimmed by 4 bases and V by 5 bases; bases with no gene match: 8. Germline V gene sequence: CDR1 SGHTA, CDR2 FQGNSA. The CDR3 here is CASSLKLAGGLETQYF. The CDR3 coding sequence is TGTGCCAGCAGCCTAAAACTAGCGGGAGGCCTAGAGACCCAGTACTTC.

Points on this clonotype: A much more abundant neighbour one base away suggests this may be a read error. The rearrangement links TRBV7-2 to TRBJ2-4; 8 nucleotides align to TRBD1. Looked up from germline, CDR1 is SGHTA and CDR2 is FQGNSA. Trimming took 5 bases from V and 5 from J; bases not matched to a gene: 5. The CDR3 length is 14 residues. The CDR3, as DNA: TGTGCCAGCAGCGCGACAGGGGTCGAAAACATTCAGTACTTC. Translated, it gives CASSATGVENIQYF.

The sample holds a few counts of this clonotype. The chain uses TRBV20-1 and TRBJ2-7; D ambiguous. Germline values: CDR1 DFQATT, CDR2 SNEGSKA (reference sequence). The germline V and J ends were trimmed by 5 bases and 4 bases, with 15 bases remaining between them. This CDR3 has 13 residues. Here the CDR3 DNA reads TGCAGTGCTGCCCCCCTATCTGAATACGAGCAGTACTTC. Translating it yields CSAAPLSEYEQYF.

The V call is TRBV20-1, the J call TRBJ2-1; D gene uncertain. The length of the CDR3 is 15 residues. Trimming took 0 bases from V and 2 from J, leaving 11 bases between them. Germline V lookup: CDR1 DFQATT, CDR2 SNEGSKA (reference sequence). The CDR3 sequence is CSARDYKSPYNEQFF. Written as DNA, the CDR3 is TGCAGTGCTAGAGATTACAAGTCCCCCTACAATGAGCAGTTCTTC.

In this sample, this clonotype turned up a few times. The chain links TRBV20-1 to TRBJ2-7; 15 bases are shared with TRBD2. Trimming removed 8 bases from V and 5 bases from J; junction bases left unmatched: 10. The CDR3 spans 15 residues. Germline CDR1 DFQATT, CDR2 SNEGSKA (reference sequence). The CDR3 sequence is CSSPGTSGRRDEQYF. The CDR3, as DNA: TGCAGTTCCCCCGGGACTAGCGGGAGGAGGGACGAGCAGTACTTC.

This clonotype appeared a few times. The V and J genes are TRBV7-2 and TRBJ2-5, with D tentatively TRBD2 (5 bases). The CDR3 length is 12 residues. CDR1 is SGHTA and CDR2 is FQGNSA in the germline V gene. The CDR3 region is CGDGDYYNEQYF. The CDR3 DNA is TGTGGTGACGGGGATTATTACAATGAGCAGTACTTC.